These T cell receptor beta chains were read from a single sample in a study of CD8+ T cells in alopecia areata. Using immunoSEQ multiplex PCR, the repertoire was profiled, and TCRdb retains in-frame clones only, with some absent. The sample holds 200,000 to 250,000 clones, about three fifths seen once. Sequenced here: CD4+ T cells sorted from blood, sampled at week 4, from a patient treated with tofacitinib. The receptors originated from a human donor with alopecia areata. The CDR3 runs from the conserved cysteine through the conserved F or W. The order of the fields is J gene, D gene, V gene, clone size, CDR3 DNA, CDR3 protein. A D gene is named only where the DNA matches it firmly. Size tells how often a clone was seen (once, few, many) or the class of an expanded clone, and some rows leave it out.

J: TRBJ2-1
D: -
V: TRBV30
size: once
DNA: TGTGCCTGGAGTGCGCTCCTCGGCTCCTACAATGAGCAGTTCTTC
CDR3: CAWSALLGSYNEQFF

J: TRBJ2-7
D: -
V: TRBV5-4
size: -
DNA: TGTGCCAGCAGCTTGCAGGGTTACTCCTACGAGCAGTACTTC
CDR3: CASSLQGYSYEQYF

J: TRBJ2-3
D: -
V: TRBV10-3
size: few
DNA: TGTGCCATCAGTGAACAGGCTAGCACAGATACGCAGTATTTT
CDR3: CAISEQASTDTQYF

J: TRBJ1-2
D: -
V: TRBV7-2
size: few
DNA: TGTGCCAGCAGCCGGATTACAGGAATTAACTATGGCTACACCTTC
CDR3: CASSRITGINYGYTF

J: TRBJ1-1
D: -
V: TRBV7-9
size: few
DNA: TGTGCCAGCAGCTTGCACTTCACGAACACTGAAGCTTTCTTT
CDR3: CASSLHFTNTEAFF

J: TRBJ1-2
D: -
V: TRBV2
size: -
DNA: TGTGCCAGCGGACAGTCTAACTATGGCTACACCTTC
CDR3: CASGQSNYGYTF

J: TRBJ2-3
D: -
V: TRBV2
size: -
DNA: TGTGCCAGCAGTGAAGCCGGGGGACTCGATACGCAGTATTTT
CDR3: CASSEAGGLDTQYF

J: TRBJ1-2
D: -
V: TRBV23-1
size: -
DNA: TGCGCCAAAGGACAGAAGAGGTACTATGGCTACACCTTC
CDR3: CAKGQKRYYGYTF

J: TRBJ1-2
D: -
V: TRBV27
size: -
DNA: TGTGCCAGCAGTTTATCAGGGGCTAACTATGGCTACACCTTC
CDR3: CASSLSGANYGYTF

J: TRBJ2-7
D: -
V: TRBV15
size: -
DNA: TGTGCCACCAGCAGAGCCAACTACCGGGGGAGCTCCTACGAGCAGTACTTC
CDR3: CATSRANYRGSSYEQYF

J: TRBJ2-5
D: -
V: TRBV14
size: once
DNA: TGTGCCAGCAGCCAAAAAAAGGTAGACAGCCTGTACCAAGAGACCCAGTACTTC
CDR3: CASSQKKVDSLYQETQYF

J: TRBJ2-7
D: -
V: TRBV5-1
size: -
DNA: TGCGCCAGCAGCTTGCTCAGTGGAGGGGGCGAGCAGTACTTC
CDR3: CASSLLSGGGEQYF

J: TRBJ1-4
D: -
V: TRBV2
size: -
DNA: TGTGCCACCTACTCAAGGAATGAAAAACTGTTTTTT
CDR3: CATYSRNEKLFF

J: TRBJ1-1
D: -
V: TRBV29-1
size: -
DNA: TGCAGCGCGCAGGGGCAGGGAACTGAAGCTTTCTTT
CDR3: CSAQGQGTEAFF

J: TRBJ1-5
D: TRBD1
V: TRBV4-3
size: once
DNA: TGCGCCAGCAGCGGACAGGGGGCTCGTCAGCCCCAGCATTTT
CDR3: CASSGQGARQPQHF

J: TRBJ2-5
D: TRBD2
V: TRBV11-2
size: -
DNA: TGTGCCAGCAGGCGACCCGGGACTACTCGGCAAGAGACCCAGTACTTC
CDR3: CASRRPGTTRQETQYF

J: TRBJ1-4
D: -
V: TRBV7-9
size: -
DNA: TGTGCCAGCAGCTTATCCAATTTAGGCAGTGAAAAACTGTTTTTT
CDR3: CASSLSNLGSEKLFF

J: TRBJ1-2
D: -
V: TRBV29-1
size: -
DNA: TGCAGCGTTGGGTCAGCGAACTATGGCTACACCTTC
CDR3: CSVGSANYGYTF